A selection of T cell receptor beta chains follows, all from one sample in a study of T cell changes during pregnancy in multiple sclerosis. Clones were sequenced by immunoSEQ multiplex PCR, and TCRdb holds only the in-frame ones, with some missing. Found here are roughly 12,000 clones, 70% to 90% of them singletons; the top ten hold under 15%. Sequencing was performed on CD8+ T cells from peripheral blood mononuclear cells, taken in the second trimester of pregnancy. Receptors originate from a female donor in good health, enrolled as a control in a pregnancy study. Both conserved end residues are part of each CDR3. The D gene is left open where the match is weak. Where a row states a size, it is once, few, many or the class of an expanded clone; other rows omit it.

J | size | D | length | V | DNA | CDR3
TRBJ2-1 | few | . | 15 | TRBV10-2 | TGCGCCAGCAGTGATAGGACTGCCTCCTACAATGAGCAGTTCTTC | CASSDRTASYNEQFF
TRBJ2-5 | . | . | 14 | TRBV7-9 | TGTGCCAGCAGCCCCAGACCAGCGGGAGAGACCCAGTACTTC | CASSPRPAGETQYF
TRBJ1-4 | . | . | 15 | TRBV7-9 | TGTGCCAGCAGCCCAAGAAGCTCAAACCCTGAAAAACTGTTTTTT | CASSPRSSNPEKLFF
TRBJ1-1 | once | TRBD1 | 15 | TRBV7-9 | TGTGCCAGCAGCTTTACAGGGGGCGCGGACACTGAAGCTTTCTTT | CASSFTGGADTEAFF
TRBJ1-1 | . | . | 15 | TRBV19 | TGTGCCAGTAGTGAAGAACAGGGACTGAACACTGAAGCTTTCTTT | CASSEEQGLNTEAFF
TRBJ1-4 | . | . | 15 | TRBV4-3 | TGCGCCAGCAGCCAAGGTACGGGGGGAAATGAAAAACTGTTTTTT | CASSQGTGGNEKLFF
TRBJ2-7 | . | . | 14 | TRBV7-8 | TGTGCCAGCAGCTTAGGAACAGGGACCTACGAGCAGTACTTC | CASSLGTGTYEQYF
TRBJ2-7 | once | . | 14 | TRBV11-2 | TGTGCCAGCAGCACGGACTCGCCGTCCTACGAGCAGTACTTC | CASSTDSPSYEQYF
TRBJ2-2 | . | . | 13 | TRBV6-4 | TGTGCCAGCAGTGAATGGCACACCGGGGAGCTGTTTTTT | CASSEWHTGELFF
TRBJ2-1 | . | . | 15 | TRBV7-2 | TGTGCCAGCAGCTGGCGGGCGCCCTCTAACAATGAGCAGTTCTTC | CASSWRAPSNNEQFF
TRBJ2-5 | . | TRBD2 | 15 | TRBV7-9 | TGTGCCAGCAGCTTAACTAGCGGGAGCCAAGAGACCCAGTACTTC | CASSLTSGSQETQYF
TRBJ1-2 | . | . | 11 | TRBV7-9 | TGTGCCCTGGCGGCAGGGGTAGAAATGGCCTTC | CALAAGVEMAF
TRBJ2-7 | . | . | 11 | TRBV20-1 | TGCAGTGTCGACAGAGTCTACGAGCAGTACTTC | CSVDRVYEQYF
TRBJ2-5 | . | . | 15 | TRBV6-6 | TGTGCCACCGGGGGAGCGGAAACCCTTCAAGAGACCCAGTACTTC | CATGGAETLQETQYF
TRBJ2-7 | . | . | 15 | TRBV5-1 | TGCGCCAGCAGCTTGGCCGATGGCAGGGGCTACGAGCAGTACTTC | CASSLADGRGYEQYF
TRBJ2-7 | . | TRBD1 | 14 | TRBV27 | TGTGCCAGCAGCAGGGACAGGGTCTCCTACGAGCAGTACTTC | CASSRDRVSYEQYF
TRBJ2-2 | . | TRBD2 | 15 | TRBV5-4 | TGTGCCAGCAGCCCAACTAGCGGGGGGACCGGGGAGCTGTTTTTT | CASSPTSGGTGELFF
TRBJ2-5 | few | TRBD1 | 14 | TRBV13 | TGTGCCAGCAGCTCCACAGGGGCGCAAGAGACCCAGTACTTC | CASSSTGAQETQYF
TRBJ1-5 | . | TRBD1 | 15 | TRBV5-8 | TGTGCCAGCAGCTTCGGGACAGGCCCCGATCAGCCCCAGCATTTT | CASSFGTGPDQPQHF
TRBJ2-7 | . | . | 14 | TRBV30 | TGTGCCTGGAGTGTACTTGGGAGCGGCGACGAGCAGTACTTC | CAWSVLGSGDEQYF
TRBJ2-5 | medium-sized | TRBD1 | 16 | TRBV6-4 | TGTGCCAGCAGTGACTCGCCAGGGACAGGGCTAGAGACCCAGTACTTC | CASSDSPGTGLETQYF
TRBJ2-2 | . | TRBD2 | 18 | TRBV7-8 | TGTGCCAGCAGCTTAATGGCTAGCGGGGGCCCGATTACCGGGGAGCTGTTTTTT | CASSLMASGGPITGELFF
TRBJ2-1 | . | TRBD2 | 15 | TRBV6-4 | TGTGCCAGCAGCCAACTAGCGGGAGGTTCGAATGAGCAGTTCTTC | CASSQLAGGSNEQFF